Each of the 2 T cell receptor beta chains below was sequenced from the same sample in a study of T cell responses to AZD1222 COVID-19 vaccine. Here immunoSEQ multiplex PCR was the method, and the copy in TCRdb shows in-frame clones only, minus some. Of about 200,000 clones in the sample, under 95% are singletons; the top ten hold around 1%. Sequencing was performed on peripheral blood, taken 28 days after the second AZD1222 dose. The source of these receptors is an adult who received the AZD1222 COVID-19 vaccine.

This clone was detected once. This chain connects TRBV6-2 or TRBV6-3 to TRBJ2-4; D gene unclear. CDR1 and CDR2 (germline): MNHEY, SVGEGT. Trimming took off 1 base at V and 9 bases at J, with 4 bases between the two ends. This CDR3 is 11 amino acids long. The CDR3 DNA sequence: TGTGCCAGCAGTTACTTCGGCATTCAGTACTTC. Protein sequence: CASSYFGIQYF.

This chain links TRBV20-1 with TRBJ2-3; D call uncertain. The V gene's germline CDR1 is DFQATT and CDR2 SNEGSKA (reference sequence). CDR3 length: 11 residues. V lost 5 bases, J lost 3 bases, and 6 bases lay in between. This CDR3 reads CSASQTDTQYF. In nucleotides, the CDR3 is TGCAGTGCTTCCCAAACAGATACGCAGTATTTT.